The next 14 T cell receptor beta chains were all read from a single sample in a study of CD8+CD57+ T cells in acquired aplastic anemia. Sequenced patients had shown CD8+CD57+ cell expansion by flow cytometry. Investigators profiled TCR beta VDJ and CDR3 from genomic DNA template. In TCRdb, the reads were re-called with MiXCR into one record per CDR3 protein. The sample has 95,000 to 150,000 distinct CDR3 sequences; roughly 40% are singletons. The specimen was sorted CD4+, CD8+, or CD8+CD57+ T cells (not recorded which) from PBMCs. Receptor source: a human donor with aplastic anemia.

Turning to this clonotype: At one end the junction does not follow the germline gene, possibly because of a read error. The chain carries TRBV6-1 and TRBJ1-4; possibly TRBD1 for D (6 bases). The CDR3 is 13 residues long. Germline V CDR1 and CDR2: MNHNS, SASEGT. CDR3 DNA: TGTGCCAGCAGAAACACAGGGTTGGAAAGACTGTTTTTT. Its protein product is CASRNTGLERLFF.

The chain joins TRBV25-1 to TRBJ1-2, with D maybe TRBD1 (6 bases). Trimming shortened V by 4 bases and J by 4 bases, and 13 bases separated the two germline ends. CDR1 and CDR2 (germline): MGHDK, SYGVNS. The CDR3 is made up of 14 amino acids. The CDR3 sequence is CASSVKGVGYGYTF. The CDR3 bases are TGTGCCAGCAGTGTGAAGGGGGTGGGCTATGGCTACACCTTC.

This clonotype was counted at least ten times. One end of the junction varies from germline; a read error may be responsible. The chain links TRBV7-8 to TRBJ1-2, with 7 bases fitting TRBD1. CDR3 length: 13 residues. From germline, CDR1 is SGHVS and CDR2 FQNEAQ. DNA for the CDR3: TGTGCCGGCAGCCGGGACAGTTTGGGAGGCTACACCTTC. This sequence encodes CAGSRDSLGGYTF.

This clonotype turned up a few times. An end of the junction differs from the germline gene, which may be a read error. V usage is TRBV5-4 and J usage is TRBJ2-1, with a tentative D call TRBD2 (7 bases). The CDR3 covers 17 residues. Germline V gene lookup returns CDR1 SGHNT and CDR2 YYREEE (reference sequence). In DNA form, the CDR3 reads TGTGCCAGCAGCTATCAGACAGGAGCGGGGAACTACACTGAGCAGTTCTTC. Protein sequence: CASSYQTGAGNYTEQFF.

The CDR3: CSVDRGGSEQYF. The CDR3 region has the DNA TGCAGCGTTGACAGGGGAGGATCCGAGCAGTACTTC. This chain joins TRBV29-1 and TRBJ2-7, with D perhaps TRBD1 or TRBD2 (6 bases each). V was trimmed by 3 bases and J by 6 bases, leaving 12 bases between them. Germline loops: CDR1 SQVTM, CDR2 ANQGSEA. This CDR3 has 12 amino acids.

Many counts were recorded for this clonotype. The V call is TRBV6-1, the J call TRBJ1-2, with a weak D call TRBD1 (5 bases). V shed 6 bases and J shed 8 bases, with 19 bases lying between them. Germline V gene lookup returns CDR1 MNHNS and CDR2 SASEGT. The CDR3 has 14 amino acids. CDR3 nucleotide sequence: TGTGCCAGCAGCTCTTTTGACAAACAGGAGGGCTACACCTTC. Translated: CASSSFDKQEGYTF.

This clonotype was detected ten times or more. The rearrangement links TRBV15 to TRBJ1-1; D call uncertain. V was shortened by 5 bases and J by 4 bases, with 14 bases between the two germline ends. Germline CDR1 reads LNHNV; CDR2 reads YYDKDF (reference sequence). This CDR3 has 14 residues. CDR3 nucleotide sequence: TGTGCCACCAGCCGCGTTCTTTTGGGCACTGAAGCTTTCTTT. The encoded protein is CATSRVLLGTEAFF.

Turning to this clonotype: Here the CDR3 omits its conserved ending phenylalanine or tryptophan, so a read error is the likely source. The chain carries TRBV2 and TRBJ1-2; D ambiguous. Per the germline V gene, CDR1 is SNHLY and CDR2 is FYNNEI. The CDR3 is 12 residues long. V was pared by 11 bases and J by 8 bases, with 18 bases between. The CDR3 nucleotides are TGTGCCCGCAAACTCCAAAGTGGAGGCTACACCCTC. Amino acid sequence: CARKLQSGGYTL.

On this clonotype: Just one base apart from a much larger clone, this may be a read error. The CDR3 bases are TGCAGTGCCCGAGAGGGTGGAGGCAATCAGCCCCAGCGTTTT. Protein sequence: CSAREGGGNQPQRF. The V call is TRBV20-1, the J call TRBJ1-5; D not resolved. Germline assignment: CDR1 DFQATT and CDR2 SNEGSKA (reference sequence). The CDR3 is made up of 14 amino acids.

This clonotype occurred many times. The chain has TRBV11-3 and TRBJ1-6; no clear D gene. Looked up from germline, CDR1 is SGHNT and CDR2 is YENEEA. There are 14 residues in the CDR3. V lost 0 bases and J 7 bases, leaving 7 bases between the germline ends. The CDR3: CASSLEVPNSPLHF. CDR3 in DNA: TGTGCCAGCAGCTTAGAGGTTCCAAATTCACCCCTCCACTTT.

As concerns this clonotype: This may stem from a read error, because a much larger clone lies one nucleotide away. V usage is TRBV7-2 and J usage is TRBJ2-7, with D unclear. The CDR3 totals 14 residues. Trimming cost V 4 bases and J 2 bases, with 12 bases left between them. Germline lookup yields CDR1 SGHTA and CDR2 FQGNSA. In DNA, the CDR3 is TGTGCCAGCAGCTCTTACAGTGTTCCCTACGAGCAGTACTTC. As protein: CASSSYSVPYEQYF.

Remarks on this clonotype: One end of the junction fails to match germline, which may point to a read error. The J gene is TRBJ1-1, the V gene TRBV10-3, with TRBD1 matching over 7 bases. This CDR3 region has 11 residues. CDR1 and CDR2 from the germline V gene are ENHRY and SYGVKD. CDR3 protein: CASSQDREAFF. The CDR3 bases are TGTGCCAGCAGTCAGGACAGGGAAGCTTTCTTT.

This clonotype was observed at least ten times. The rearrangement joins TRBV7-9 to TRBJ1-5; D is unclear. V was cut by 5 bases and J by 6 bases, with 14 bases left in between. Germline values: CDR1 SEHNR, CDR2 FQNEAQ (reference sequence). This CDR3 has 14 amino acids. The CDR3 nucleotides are TGTGCCAGCAGCCCATCCCCCGGCCCTCAGCCCCAGCATTTT. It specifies CASSPSPGPQPQHF.

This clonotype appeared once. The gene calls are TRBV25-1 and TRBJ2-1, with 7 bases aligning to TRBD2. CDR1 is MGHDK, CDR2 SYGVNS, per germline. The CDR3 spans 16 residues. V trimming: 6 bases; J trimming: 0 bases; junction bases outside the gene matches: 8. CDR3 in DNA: TGTGCCAGCAGAAGCAGACTAGCCAACTCCTACAATGAGCAGTTCTTC. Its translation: CASRSRLANSYNEQFF.